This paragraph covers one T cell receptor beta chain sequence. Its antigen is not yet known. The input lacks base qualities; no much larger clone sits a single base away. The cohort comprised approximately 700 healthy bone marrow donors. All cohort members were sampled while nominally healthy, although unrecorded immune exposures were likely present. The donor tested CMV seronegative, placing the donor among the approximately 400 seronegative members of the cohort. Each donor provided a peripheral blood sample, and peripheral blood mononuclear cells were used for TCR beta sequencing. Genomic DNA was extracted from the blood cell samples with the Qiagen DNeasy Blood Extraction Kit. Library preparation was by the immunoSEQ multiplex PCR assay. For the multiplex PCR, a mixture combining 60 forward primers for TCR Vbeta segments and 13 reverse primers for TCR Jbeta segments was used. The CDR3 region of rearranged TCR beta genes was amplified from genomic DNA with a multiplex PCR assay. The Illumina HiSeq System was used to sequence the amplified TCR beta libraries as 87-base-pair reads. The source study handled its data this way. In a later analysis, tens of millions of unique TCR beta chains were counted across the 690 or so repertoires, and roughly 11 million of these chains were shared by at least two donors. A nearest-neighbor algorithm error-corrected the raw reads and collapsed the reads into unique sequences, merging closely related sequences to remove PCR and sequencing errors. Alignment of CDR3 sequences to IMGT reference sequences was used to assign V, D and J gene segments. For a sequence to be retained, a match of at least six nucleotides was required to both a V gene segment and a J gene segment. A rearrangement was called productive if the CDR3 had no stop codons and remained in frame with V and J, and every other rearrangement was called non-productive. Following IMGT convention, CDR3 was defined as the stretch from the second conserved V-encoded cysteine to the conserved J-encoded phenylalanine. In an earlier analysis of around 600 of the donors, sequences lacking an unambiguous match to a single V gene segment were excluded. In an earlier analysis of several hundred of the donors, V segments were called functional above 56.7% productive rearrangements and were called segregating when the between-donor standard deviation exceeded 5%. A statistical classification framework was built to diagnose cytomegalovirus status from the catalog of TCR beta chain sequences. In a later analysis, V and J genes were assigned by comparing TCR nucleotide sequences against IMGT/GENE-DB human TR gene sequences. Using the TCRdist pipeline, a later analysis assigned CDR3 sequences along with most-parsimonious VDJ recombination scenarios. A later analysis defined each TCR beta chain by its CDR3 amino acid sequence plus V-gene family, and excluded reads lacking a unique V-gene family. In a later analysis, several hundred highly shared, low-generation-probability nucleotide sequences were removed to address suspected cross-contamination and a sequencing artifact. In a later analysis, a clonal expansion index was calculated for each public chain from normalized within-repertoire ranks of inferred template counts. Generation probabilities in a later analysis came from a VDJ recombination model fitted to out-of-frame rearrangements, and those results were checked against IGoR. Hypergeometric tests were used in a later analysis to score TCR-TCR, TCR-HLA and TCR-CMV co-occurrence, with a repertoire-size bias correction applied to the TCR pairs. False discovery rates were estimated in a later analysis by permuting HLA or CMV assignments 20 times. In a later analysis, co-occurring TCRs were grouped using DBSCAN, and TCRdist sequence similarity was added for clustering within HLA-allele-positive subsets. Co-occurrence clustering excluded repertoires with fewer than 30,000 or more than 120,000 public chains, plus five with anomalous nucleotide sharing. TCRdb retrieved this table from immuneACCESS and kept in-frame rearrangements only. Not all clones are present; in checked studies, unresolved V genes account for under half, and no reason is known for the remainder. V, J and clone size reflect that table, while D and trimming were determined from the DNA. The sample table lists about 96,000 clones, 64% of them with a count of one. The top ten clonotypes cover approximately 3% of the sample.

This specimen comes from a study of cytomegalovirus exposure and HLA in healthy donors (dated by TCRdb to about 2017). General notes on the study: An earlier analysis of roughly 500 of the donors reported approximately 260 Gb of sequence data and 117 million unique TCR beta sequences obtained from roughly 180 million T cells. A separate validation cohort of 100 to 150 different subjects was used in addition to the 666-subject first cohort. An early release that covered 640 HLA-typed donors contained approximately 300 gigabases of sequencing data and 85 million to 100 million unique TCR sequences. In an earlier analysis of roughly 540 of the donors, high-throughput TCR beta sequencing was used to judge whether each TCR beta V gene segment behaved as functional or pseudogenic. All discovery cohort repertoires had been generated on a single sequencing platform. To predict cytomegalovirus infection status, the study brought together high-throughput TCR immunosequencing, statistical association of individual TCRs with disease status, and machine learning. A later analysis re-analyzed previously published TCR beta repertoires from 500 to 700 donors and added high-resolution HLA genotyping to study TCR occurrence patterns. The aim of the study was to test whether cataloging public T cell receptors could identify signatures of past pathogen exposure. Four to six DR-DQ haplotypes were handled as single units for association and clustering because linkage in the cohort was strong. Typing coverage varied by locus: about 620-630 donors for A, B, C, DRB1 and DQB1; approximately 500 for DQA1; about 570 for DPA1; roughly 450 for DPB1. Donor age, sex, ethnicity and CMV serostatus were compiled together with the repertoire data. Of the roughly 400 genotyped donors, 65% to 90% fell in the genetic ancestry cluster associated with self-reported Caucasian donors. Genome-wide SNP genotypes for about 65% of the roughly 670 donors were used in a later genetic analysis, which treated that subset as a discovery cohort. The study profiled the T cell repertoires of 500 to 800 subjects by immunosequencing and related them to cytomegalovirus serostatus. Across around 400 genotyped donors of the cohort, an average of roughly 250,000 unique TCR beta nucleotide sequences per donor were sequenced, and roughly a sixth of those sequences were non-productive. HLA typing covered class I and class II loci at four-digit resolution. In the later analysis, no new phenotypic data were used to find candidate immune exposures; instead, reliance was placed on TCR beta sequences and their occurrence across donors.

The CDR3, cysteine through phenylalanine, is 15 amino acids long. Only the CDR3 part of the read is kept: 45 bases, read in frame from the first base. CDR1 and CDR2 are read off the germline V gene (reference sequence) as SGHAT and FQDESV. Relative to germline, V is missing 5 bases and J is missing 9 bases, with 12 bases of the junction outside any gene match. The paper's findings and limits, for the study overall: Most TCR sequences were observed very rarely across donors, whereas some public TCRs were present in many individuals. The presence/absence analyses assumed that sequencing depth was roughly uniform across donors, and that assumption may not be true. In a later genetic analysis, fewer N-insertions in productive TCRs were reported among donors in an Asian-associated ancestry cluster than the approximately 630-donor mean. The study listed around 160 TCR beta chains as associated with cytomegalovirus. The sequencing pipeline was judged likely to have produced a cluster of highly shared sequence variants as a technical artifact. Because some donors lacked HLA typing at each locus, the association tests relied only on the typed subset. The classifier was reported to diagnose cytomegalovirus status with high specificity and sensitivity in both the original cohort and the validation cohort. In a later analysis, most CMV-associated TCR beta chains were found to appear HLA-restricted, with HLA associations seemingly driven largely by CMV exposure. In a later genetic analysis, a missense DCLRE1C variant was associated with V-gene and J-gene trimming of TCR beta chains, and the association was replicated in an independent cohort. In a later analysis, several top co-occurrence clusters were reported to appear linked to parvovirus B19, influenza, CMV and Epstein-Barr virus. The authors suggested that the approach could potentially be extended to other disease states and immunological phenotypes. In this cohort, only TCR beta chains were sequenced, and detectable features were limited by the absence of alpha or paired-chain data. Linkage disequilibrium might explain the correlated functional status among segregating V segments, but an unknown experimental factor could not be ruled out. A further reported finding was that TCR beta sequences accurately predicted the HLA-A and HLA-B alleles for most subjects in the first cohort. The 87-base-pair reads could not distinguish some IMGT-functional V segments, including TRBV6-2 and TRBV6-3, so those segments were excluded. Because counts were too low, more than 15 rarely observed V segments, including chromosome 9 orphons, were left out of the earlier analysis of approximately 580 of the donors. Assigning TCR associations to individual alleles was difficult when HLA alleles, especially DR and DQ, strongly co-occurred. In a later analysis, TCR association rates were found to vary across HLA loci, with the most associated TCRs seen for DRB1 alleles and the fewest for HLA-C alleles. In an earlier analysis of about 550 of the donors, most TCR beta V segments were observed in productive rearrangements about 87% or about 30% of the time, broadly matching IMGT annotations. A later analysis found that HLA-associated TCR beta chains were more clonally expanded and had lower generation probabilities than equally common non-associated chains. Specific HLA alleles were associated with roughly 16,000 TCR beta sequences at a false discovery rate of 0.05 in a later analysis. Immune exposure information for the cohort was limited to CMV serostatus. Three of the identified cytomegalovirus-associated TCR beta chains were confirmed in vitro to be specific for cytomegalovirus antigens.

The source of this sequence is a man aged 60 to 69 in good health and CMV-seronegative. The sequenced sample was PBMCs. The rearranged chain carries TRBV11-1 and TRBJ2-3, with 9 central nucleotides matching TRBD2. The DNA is TGTGCCAGCAGCCCTCGGACTAGCGCCCACATCACGCAGTATTTT. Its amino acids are CASSPRTSAHITQYF.